This T cell receptor beta chain originates from a study of cytomegalovirus exposure and HLA in healthy donors. General study results and limits: Analyzed later, association rates of TCRs varied across HLA loci, with DRB1 most and HLA-C fewest. Because they were indistinguishable, some V segments, including TRBV6-2 and TRBV6-3, were excluded.

The PCR had 60 Vbeta and 13 Jbeta primers. Profiled with immunoSEQ multiplex PCR; TCRdb holds only in-frame clones, not every one. This table has 98,000 or so clones, around 80% appearing once. There are 14 residues in the CDR3. In germline, CDR1 is MDHEN, CDR2 SYDVKM. V lost 9 bases, J lost 0 bases, and 11 bases lay in between. This clone was recorded once. Its antigen is currently unknown. The TCR sequence derives from a woman in her thirties or forties in good health and CMV-seronegative. V and J are TRBV28 and TRBJ1-4; unclear D gene. The sequenced material came from PBMCs. CDR3 loop: CASKLGATNEKLFF. In DNA, the CDR3 is TGTGCCAGTAAACTTGGTGCAACTAATGAAAAACTGTTTTTT.